Listed below are T cell receptor beta chains from one sample, sequenced in a study of shared clonotypes between healthy human individuals. Profiled with immunoSEQ multiplex PCR; TCRdb holds only in-frame clones, not every one. The sample lists under 2,500,000 clones, approximately 94% occurring once. The sequencing sample was made of naive CD4+ T cells sorted from blood. The receptors derive from a man aged 18 to 30 in good health. The CDR3 runs from the conserved cysteine through the conserved F or W. D genes are given only for firm matches. Rows give clone size only sometimes, using once, few, many, or a class for an expanded clone.

-	TRBV5-6	TRBJ1-2	-	TGTGCCAGCAGCTTGGTGGCAATGGGAGGCTACACCTTC	CASSLVAMGGYTF
-	TRBV30	TRBJ1-1	once	TGTGCCTGGTCCGGGACAAAGAACACTGAAGCTTTCTTT	CAWSGTKNTEAFF
TRBD1	TRBV10-3	TRBJ2-2	once	TGTGCCAGCAGTGGGGGACAGCTAAACACCGGGGAGCTGTTTTTT	CASSGGQLNTGELFF
TRBD2	TRBV10-1	TRBJ2-7	-	TGCGCCAGCAGTGATCGTCTAGCGGGAGTTAAAGAGCAGTACTTC	CASSDRLAGVKEQYF
-	TRBV18	TRBJ2-1	-	TGTGCCAGCTCACTTTCCGACTACCAAAGTTCCCATGAGCAGTTCTTC	CASSLSDYQSSHEQFF
-	TRBV7-9	TRBJ1-1	-	TGTGCCAGCAGCTTGGGATACACTGAAGCTTTCTTT	CASSLGYTEAFF
-	TRBV7-6	TRBJ2-1	-	TGTGCCAGCAGCTTAGGTGGGAGATCAAATGGCAATGAGCAGTTCTTC	CASSLGGRSNGNEQFF
-	TRBV11-2	TRBJ1-3	-	TGTGCCAGCAGCACCCCGTTCCCCGCCAGGTCGTCTGGAAACACCATATATTTT	CASSTPFPARSSGNTIYF
-	TRBV9	TRBJ2-5	-	TGTGCCAGCAGCGTAGATTGGTATAGCGAGACCCAGTACTTC	CASSVDWYSETQYF
-	TRBV20-1	TRBJ1-2	-	TGCAGTGCTAGACACAGGGTCGGCTACACCTTC	CSARHRVGYTF
-	TRBV7-9	TRBJ2-2	-	TGTGCCAGCAGCCTCCACACCGGGGAGCTGTTTTTT	CASSLHTGELFF
-	TRBV4-1	TRBJ1-2	few	TGCGCCAGCAGCAGCGGACAGTTCTATGGCTACACCTTC	CASSSGQFYGYTF
-	TRBV27	TRBJ2-3	-	TGTGCCAGCAGGACCCAGGGAAGGACAGATACGCAGTATTTT	CASRTQGRTDTQYF
TRBD2	TRBV5-4	TRBJ2-7	few	TGTGCCAGCAGTAGGTCCGGGACTACTCTGTCGGAGCAGTACTTC	CASSRSGTTLSEQYF
TRBD1	TRBV19	TRBJ1-5	-	TGTGCCAGTAGTATCCGGACAGGGGGCTTTCAGCCCCAGCATTTT	CASSIRTGGFQPQHF
-	TRBV6-1	TRBJ2-5	-	TGTGCCAGCAGTGGTCAGGGTGGGGTACAAGAGACCCAGTACTTC	CASSGQGGVQETQYF
-	TRBV7-2	TRBJ1-4	-	TGTGCCAGCAGCTTATACGGGGGGGCCCCTAATGAAAAACTGTTTTTT	CASSLYGGAPNEKLFF
-	TRBV5-6	TRBJ1-2	-	TGTGCCAGCAGCGCGGGTCGACGTGGCTATGGCTACACCTTC	CASSAGRRGYGYTF
-	TRBV6-1	TRBJ1-2	-	TGTGCCAGCAGTGTGAGGGAGAATGGCTACACCTTC	CASSVRENGYTF
-	TRBV5-1	TRBJ2-7	-	TGCGCCAGCAGCTTGGAACAGGGAGGCTCCTACGAGCAGTACTTC	CASSLEQGGSYEQYF
-	TRBV2	TRBJ2-2	once	TGTGCCAGCAGTGAAGCCAGAGTCCCCGGGGAGCTGTTTTTT	CASSEARVPGELFF
-	TRBV5-6	TRBJ2-5	-	TGTGCCAGCAGCTCCCGAGGCCGACAAGAGACCCAGTACTTC	CASSSRGRQETQYF
TRBD2	TRBV6-5	TRBJ2-5	once	TGTGCCAGCAGTTACTCCCCGGGACTAGCACTCGAGACCCAGTACTTC	CASSYSPGLALETQYF
-	TRBV25-1	TRBJ1-4	-	TGTGCCAGCAGTGAGGGGGCGTTAAGTGAAAAACTGTTTTTT	CASSEGALSEKLFF
TRBD2	TRBV6-1	TRBJ2-3	-	TGTGCCAGCCGAGTAGCGGGGTGGTTTGCAGATACGCAGTATTTT	CASRVAGWFADTQYF
TRBD1	TRBV4-2	TRBJ1-2	-	TGTGCCAGCAGCCCGCAGGACAGGGGGACCTCTAACTATGGCTACACCTTC	CASSPQDRGTSNYGYTF
-	TRBV2	TRBJ1-5	once	TGTGCCAGCAGCGACCAAAATAGCAATCAGCCCCAGCATTTT	CASSDQNSNQPQHF
TRBD1	TRBV5-6	TRBJ2-3	-	TGTGCCAGCAGTTCCACCGGGACAGTCACAGATACGCAGTATTTT	CASSSTGTVTDTQYF
TRBD2	TRBV7-8	TRBJ2-3	-	TGTGCCAGCAGCTTAGCAGGGCTAGCGGGAGGAACAGATACGCAGTATTTT	CASSLAGLAGGTDTQYF
-	TRBV23-1	TRBJ1-6	-	TGCGCCAGCAGTCAAAGCGACGGGGGGCGTTCACCCCTCCACTTT	CASSQSDGGRSPLHF
-	TRBV9	TRBJ2-2	-	TGTGCCAGCAGCATGGACTCGTTGAACACCGGGGAGCTGTTTTTT	CASSMDSLNTGELFF
TRBD1	TRBV27	TRBJ1-1	-	TGTGCCAGCAGTTTTGACAGGGACTCAGTGAACACTGAAGCTTTCTTT	CASSFDRDSVNTEAFF
TRBD1	TRBV7-2	TRBJ1-2	once	TGTGCCAGCAGCTCAGCAGGGGGCACGGGCTACACCTTC	CASSSAGGTGYTF
-	TRBV28	TRBJ1-5	-	TGTGCCAGCAGTTTTCGCGGGAGGCTCAATCAGCCCCAGCATTTT	CASSFRGRLNQPQHF
TRBD1	TRBV11-2	TRBJ2-1	-	TGTGCCAGCAGCCAGGACAGGACTTCCTACAATGAGCAGTTCTTC	CASSQDRTSYNEQFF
TRBD1	TRBV12-5	TRBJ1-3	-	TGTGCTAGTGGTTTGGAACAGGGGGGACACACCATATATTTT	CASGLEQGGHTIYF
-	TRBV7-5	TRBJ1-1	-	TGTGCCAGAAGCTTCATTGGGACATCCACTGAAGCTTTCTTT	CARSFIGTSTEAFF
TRBD1	TRBV5-1	TRBJ2-7	-	TGCGCCAGCAGCAAGGGACAGGGATACTACGAGCAGTACTTC	CASSKGQGYYEQYF
TRBD2	TRBV11-3	TRBJ2-2	-	TGTGCCAGCAGCGCGGGGGGACTCGGGACCGGGGAGCTGTTTTTT	CASSAGGLGTGELFF
-	TRBV9	TRBJ2-6	-	TGTGCCAGCAGCCCTAAACTTACCACTGGGGCCAACGTCCTGACTTTC	CASSPKLTTGANVLTF
-	TRBV4-1	TRBJ2-3	-	TGCGCCAGCAGCCAAGAAGGAGGAGGGGGAGGTACAGATACGCAGTATTTT	CASSQEGGGGGTDTQYF
-	TRBV9	TRBJ2-2	-	TGTGCCAGCAGCGTAGGGGCTCAAGCGAACACCGGGGAGCTGTTTTTT	CASSVGAQANTGELFF
TRBD1	TRBV28	TRBJ1-5	-	TGTGCCAGCAACTTCCGGGACAGGCCAACCGCGGGGCTCTCGCATTTT	CASNFRDRPTAGLSHF
-	TRBV2	TRBJ2-6	once	TGTGCCAGCTCCTTTGGGGCCAACGTCCTGACTTTC	CASSFGANVLTF
-	TRBV18	TRBJ2-5	once	TGTGCCAGCTCACCACGGGACGGAGAGACCCAGTACTTC	CASSPRDGETQYF
TRBD1	TRBV5-1	TRBJ2-5	-	TGCGCCAGCAGGATAACCGCAGGGGGCGTAGGAGAGACCCAGTACTTC	CASRITAGGVGETQYF
-	TRBV30	TRBJ1-3	-	TGTGCCTGGAGTGGCCCCGGATCTCCAGCTGGAAACACCATATATTTT	CAWSGPGSPAGNTIYF
-	TRBV5-1	TRBJ2-5	-	TGCGCCAGCAGCTTGGTCGGGGGCACCCAAGAGACCCAGTACTTC	CASSLVGGTQETQYF